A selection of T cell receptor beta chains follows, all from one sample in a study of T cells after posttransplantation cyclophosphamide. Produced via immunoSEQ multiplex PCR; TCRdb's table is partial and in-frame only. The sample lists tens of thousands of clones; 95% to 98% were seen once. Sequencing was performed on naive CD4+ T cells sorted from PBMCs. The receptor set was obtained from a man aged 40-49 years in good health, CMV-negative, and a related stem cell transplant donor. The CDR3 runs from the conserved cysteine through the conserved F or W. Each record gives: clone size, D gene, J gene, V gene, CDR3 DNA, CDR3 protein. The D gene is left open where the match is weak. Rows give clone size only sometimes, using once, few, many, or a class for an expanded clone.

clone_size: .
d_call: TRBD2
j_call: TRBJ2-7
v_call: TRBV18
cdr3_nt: TGTGCCAGCTCACCGATTATAGCGGGAGAAGACTACGAGCAGTACTTC
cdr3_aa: CASSPIIAGEDYEQYF

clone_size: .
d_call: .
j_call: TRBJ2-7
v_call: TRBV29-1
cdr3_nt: TGCAGCGTTGACGGAGCGACCGGTGGTTACGAGCAGTACTTC
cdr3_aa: CSVDGATGGYEQYF

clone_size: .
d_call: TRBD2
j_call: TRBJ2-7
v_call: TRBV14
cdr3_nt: TGTGCCAGCAGCCAAGCGGGACTAGCGGGGGAGCAGTACTTC
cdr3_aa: CASSQAGLAGEQYF

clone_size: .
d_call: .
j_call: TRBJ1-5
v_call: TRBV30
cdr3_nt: TGTGCTCAGAATCAGCCCCAGCATTTT
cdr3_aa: CAQNQPQHF

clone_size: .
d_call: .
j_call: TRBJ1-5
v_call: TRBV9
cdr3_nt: TGTGCCAGCAGCGTGGACGGGACTTACCCTCAGCCCCAGCATTTT
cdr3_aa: CASSVDGTYPQPQHF

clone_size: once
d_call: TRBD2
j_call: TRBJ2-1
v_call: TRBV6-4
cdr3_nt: TGTGCCAGCAGTGAATTCGGACTAGCGGGGTACAATGAGCAGTTCTTC
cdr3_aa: CASSEFGLAGYNEQFF

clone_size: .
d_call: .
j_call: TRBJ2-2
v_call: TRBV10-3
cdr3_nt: TGTGCCATCAGTGAACGAGGGTTAGCGGACACCGGGGAGCTGTTTTTT
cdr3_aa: CAISERGLADTGELFF

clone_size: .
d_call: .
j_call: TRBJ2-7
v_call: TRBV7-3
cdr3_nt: TGTGCCAGCAGCCCGGGACTCTCTCCCCCTGGATTAGAGGACTACGAGCAGTACTTC
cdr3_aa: CASSPGLSPPGLEDYEQYF

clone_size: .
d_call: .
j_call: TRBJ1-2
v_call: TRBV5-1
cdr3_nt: TGCGCCAGCAGCGCGAGCCTCCTTGGAACAGTGAACTATGGCTACACCTTC
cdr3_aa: CASSASLLGTVNYGYTF

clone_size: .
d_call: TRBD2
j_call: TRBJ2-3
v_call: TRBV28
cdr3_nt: TGTGCCAGCAGTATGGCTAGCGGGAGTTGGGGAGATACGCAGTATTTT
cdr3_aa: CASSMASGSWGDTQYF

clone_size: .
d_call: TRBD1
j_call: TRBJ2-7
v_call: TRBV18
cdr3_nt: TGTGCCAGCTCGCGGACAGGGGGCTCCTACGAGCAGTACTTC
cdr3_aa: CASSRTGGSYEQYF

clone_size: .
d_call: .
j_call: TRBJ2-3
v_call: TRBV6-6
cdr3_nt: TGTGCCAGCAGACTAGATACGCAGTATTTT
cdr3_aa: CASRLDTQYF

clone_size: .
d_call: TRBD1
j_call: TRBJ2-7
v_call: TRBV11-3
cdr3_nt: TGTGCCAGCAGCTTAGCCGGACAGGGTTCTTACGAGCAGTACTTC
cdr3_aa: CASSLAGQGSYEQYF

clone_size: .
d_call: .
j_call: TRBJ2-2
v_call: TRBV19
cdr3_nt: TGTGCCAGTAAGGTGACTAGAGACACCGGGGAGCTGTTTTTT
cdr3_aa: CASKVTRDTGELFF

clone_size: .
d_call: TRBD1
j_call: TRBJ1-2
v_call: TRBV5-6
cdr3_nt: TGTGCCAGCAGCTTATATCGACAGGGGGCTGTTAACTATGGCTACACCTTC
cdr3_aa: CASSLYRQGAVNYGYTF

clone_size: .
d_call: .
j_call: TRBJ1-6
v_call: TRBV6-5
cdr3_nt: TGTGCCAGCAGAAGAGAACGTACCTCACCCCTCCACTTT
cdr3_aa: CASRRERTSPLHF

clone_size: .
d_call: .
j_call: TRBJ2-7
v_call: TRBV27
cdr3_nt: TGTGCCAGCAGTGCCGGGACTGACGTTCAGTCCGTCCAGTACTTC
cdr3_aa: CASSAGTDVQSVQYF